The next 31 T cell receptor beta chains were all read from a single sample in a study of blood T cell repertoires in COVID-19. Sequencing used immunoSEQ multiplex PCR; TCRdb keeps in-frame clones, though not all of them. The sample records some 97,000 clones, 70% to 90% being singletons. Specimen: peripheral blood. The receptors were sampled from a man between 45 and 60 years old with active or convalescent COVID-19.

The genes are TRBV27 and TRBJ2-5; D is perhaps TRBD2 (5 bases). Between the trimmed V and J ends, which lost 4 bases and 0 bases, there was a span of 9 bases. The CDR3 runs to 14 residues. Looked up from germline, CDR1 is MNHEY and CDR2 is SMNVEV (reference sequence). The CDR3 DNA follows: TGTGCCAGCAGTTCCCCCGGGAACCAAGAGACCCAGTACTTC. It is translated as CASSSPGNQETQYF.

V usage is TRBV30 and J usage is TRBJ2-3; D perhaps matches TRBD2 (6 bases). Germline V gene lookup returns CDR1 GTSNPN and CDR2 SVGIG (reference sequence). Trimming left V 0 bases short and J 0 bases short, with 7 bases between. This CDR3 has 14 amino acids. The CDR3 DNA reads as TGTGCCTGGAGTGTGCTAGCGAGCACAGATACGCAGTATTTT. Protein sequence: CAWSVLASTDTQYF.

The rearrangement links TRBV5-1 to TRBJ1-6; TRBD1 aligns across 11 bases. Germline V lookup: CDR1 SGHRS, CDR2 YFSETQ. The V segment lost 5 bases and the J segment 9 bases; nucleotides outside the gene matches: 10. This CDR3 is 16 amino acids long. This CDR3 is CASREATGTGGSPLHF. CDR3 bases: TGCGCCAGCAGAGAAGCGACCGGGACAGGGGGTTCACCCCTCCACTTT. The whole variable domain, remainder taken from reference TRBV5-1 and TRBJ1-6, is KAGVTQTPRYLIKTRGQQVTLSCSPISGHRSVSWYQQTPGQGLQFLFEYFSETQRNKGNFPGRFSGRQFSNSRSEMNVSTLELGDSALYLCASREATGTGGSPLHFGNGTRLTVT.

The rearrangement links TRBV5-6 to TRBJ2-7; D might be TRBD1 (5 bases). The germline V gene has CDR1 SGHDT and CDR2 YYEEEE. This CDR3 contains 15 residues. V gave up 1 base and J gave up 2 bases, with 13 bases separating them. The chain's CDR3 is CASSLSGQGPYEQYF. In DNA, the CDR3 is TGTGCCAGCAGCTTGTCTGGGCAGGGTCCCTACGAGCAGTACTTC.

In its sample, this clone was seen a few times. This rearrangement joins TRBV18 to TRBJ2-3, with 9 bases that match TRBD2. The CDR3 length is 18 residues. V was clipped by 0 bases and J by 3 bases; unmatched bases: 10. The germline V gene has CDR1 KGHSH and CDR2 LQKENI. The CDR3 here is CASSPPVAGEVGTDTQYF. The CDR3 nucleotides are TGTGCCAGCTCACCACCAGTAGCGGGAGAAGTAGGGACAGATACGCAGTATTTT. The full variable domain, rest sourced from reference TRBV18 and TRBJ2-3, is NAGVMQNPRHLVRRRGQEARLRCSPMKGHSHVYWYRQLPEEGLKFMVYLQKENIIDESGMPKERFSAEFPKEGPSILRIQQVVRGDSAAYFCASSPPVAGEVGTDTQYFGPGTRLTVL.

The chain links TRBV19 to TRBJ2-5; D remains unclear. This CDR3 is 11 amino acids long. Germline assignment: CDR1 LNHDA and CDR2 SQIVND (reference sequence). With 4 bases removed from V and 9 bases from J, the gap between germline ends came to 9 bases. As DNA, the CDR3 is TGTGCCAGTAGTACCTCGAGAGCCCAGTACTTC. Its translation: CASSTSRAQYF.

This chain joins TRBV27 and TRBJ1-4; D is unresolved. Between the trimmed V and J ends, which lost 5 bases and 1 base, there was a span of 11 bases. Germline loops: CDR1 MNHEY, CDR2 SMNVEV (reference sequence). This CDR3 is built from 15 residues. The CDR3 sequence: CASSPRRGTNEKLFF. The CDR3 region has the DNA TGTGCCAGCAGTCCCCGGCGGGGAACTAATGAAAAACTGTTTTTT.

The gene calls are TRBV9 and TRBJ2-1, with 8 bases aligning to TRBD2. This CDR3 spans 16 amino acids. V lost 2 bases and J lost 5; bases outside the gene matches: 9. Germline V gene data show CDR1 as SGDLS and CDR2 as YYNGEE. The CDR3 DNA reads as TGTGCCAGCAGCGTCCGGGGTAGCGGGATCCACAATGAGCAGTTCTTC. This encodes CASSVRGSGIHNEQFF.

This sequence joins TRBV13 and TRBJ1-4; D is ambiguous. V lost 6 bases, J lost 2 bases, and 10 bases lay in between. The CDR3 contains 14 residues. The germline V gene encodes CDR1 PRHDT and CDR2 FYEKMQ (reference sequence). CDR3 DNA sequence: TGTGCCAGCAGTTTCCGTAGTACTAATGAAAAACTGTTTTTT. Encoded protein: CASSFRSTNEKLFF.

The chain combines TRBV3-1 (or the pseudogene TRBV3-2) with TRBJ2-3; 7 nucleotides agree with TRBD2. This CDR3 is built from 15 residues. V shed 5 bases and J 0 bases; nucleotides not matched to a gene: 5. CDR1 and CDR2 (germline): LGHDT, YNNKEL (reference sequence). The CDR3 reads CASSGGSRSTDTQYF. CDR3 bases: TGTGCCAGCAGCGGCGGGAGTCGGAGCACAGATACGCAGTATTTT.

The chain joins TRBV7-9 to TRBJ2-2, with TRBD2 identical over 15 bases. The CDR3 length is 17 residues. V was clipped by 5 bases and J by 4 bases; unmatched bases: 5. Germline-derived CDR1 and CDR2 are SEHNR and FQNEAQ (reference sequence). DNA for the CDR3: TGTGCCAGCAGCCGGACTAGCGGGAGGGCCTTCACCGGGGAGCTGTTTTTT. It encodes CASSRTSGRAFTGELFF.

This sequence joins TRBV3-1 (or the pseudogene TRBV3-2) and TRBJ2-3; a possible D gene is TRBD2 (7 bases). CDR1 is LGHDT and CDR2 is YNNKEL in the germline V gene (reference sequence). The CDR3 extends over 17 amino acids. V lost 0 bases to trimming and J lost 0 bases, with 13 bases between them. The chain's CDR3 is CASSQDWSGTSTDTQYF. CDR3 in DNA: TGTGCCAGCAGCCAAGATTGGAGCGGGACAAGCACAGATACGCAGTATTTT.

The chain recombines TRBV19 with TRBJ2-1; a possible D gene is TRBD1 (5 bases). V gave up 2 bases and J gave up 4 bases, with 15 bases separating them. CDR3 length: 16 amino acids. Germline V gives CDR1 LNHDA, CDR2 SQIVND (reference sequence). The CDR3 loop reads CASSIIGVGVYNEQFF. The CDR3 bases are TGTGCCAGTAGTATAATAGGGGTAGGGGTATACAATGAGCAGTTCTTC.

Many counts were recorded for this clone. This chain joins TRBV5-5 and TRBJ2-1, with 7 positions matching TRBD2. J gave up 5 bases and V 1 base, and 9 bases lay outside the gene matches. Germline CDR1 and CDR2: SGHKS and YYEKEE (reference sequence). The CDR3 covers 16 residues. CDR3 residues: CASSLSLGRIDNEQFF. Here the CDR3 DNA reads TGTGCCAGCAGCTTGTCGCTCGGGAGGATCGACAATGAGCAGTTCTTC.

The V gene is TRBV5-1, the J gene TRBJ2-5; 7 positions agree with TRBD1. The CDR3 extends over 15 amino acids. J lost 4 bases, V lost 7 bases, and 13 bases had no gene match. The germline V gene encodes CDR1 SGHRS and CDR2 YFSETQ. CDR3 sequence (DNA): TGCGCCAGCGGCATGGGACAGACTCCGGTAGAGACCCAGTACTTC. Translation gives CASGMGQTPVETQYF.

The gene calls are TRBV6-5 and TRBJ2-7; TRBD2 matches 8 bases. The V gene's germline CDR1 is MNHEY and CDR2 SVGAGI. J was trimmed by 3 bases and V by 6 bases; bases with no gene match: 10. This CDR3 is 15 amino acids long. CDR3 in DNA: TGTGCCAGCAGGAACGGAGCGGGGGCGGGCTACGAGCAGTACTTC. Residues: CASRNGAGAGYEQYF.

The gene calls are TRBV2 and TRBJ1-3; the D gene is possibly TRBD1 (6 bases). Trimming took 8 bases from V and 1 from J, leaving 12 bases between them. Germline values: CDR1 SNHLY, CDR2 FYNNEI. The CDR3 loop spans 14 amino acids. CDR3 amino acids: CASFLGASGNTIYF. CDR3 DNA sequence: TGTGCCAGCTTTTTGGGGGCATCTGGAAACACCATATATTTT.

The CDR3 protein is CAWSVQGARPQHF. In DNA form, the CDR3 reads TGTGCCTGGAGTGTACAGGGAGCCCGGCCCCAGCATTTT. The chain is built from TRBV30 and TRBJ1-5, with D possibly being TRBD1 (6 bases). Germline V gene data show CDR1 as GTSNPN and CDR2 as SVGIG (reference sequence). The germline V and J ends were trimmed by 0 bases and 9 bases, with 12 bases remaining between them. The CDR3 runs 13 residues. Full variable domain (remainder filled in from reference TRBV30 and TRBJ1-5): SQTIHQWPATLVQPVGSPLSLECTVEGTSNPNLYWYRQAAGRGLQLLFYSVGIGQISSEVPQNLSASRPQDRQFILSSKKLLLSDSGFYLCAWSVQGARPQHFGDGTRLSIL.

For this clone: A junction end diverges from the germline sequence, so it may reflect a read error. The CDR3 DNA sequence: TGTGCTAGCAGCTTAGCGGACAGTGGGACCGGGGAGCTGTTTTTT. It codes for CASSLADSGTGELFF. This chain joins TRBV7-7 and TRBJ2-2; D tentatively fits TRBD1 or TRBD2 (6 bases each). Germline lookup yields CDR1 SSHAT and CDR2 FNYEAQ (reference sequence). CDR3 length: 15 residues.

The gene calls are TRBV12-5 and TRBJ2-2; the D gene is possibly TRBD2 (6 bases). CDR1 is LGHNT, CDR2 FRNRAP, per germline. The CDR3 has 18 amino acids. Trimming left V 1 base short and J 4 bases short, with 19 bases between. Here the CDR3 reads CASGLASEGGIRTGELFF. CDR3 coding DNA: TGTGCTAGTGGTTTGGCCTCAGAAGGCGGGATCCGCACCGGGGAGCTGTTTTTT.

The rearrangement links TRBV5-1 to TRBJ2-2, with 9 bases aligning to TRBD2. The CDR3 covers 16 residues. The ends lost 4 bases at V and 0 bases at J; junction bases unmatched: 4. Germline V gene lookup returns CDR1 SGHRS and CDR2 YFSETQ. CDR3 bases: TGCGCCAGCAGCCATGCTAGCGGGACGAACACCGGGGAGCTGTTTTTT. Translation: CASSHASGTNTGELFF.

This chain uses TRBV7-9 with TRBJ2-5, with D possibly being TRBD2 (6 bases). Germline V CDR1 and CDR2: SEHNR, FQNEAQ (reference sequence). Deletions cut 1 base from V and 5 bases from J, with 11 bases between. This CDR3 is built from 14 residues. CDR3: CASSLGGVKETQYF. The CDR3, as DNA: TGTGCCAGCAGCTTAGGGGGGGTAAAGGAGACCCAGTACTTC.

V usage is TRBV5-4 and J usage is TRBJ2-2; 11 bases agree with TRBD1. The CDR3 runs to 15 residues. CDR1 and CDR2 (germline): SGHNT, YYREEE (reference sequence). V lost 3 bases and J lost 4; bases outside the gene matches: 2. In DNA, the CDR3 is TGTGCCAGCAGCTGGACAGGGGGCCGCACCGGGGAGCTGTTTTTT. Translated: CASSWTGGRTGELFF.

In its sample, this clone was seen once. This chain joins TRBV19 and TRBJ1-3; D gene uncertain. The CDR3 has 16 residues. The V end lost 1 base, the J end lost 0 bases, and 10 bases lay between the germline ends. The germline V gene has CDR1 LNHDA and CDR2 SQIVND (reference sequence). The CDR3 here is CASSIGRPSSGNTIYF. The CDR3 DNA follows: TGTGCCAGTAGTATAGGCAGGCCTTCCTCTGGAAACACCATATATTTT.

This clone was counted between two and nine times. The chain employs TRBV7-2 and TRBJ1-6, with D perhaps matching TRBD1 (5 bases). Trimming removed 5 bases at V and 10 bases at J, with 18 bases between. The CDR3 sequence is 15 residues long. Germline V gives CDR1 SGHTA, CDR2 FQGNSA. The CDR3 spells CASSPGGGIPSPLHF. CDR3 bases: TGTGCCAGCAGCCCAGGCGGGGGGATACCGTCACCCCTCCACTTT.

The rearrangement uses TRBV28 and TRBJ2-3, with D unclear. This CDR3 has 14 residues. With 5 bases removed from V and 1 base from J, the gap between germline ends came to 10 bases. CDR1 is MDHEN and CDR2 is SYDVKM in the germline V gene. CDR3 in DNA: TGTGCCAGCAGTGTAAGCTTGGGCACAGATACGCAGTATTTT. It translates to CASSVSLGTDTQYF.

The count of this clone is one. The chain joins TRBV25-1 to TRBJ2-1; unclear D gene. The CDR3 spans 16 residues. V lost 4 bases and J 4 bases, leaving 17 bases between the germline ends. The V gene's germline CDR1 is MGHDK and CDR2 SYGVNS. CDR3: CASSGLTPAEYNEQFF. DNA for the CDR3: TGTGCCAGCAGTGGCCTGACTCCTGCCGAATACAATGAGCAGTTCTTC.

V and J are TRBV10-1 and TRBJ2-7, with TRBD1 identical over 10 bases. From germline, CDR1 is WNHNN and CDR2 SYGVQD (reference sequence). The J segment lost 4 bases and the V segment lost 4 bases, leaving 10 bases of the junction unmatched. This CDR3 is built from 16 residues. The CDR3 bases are TGCGCCAGCAGTGCATCACCGGGACAGGGGATTTACGAGCAGTACTTC. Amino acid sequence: CASSASPGQGIYEQYF.

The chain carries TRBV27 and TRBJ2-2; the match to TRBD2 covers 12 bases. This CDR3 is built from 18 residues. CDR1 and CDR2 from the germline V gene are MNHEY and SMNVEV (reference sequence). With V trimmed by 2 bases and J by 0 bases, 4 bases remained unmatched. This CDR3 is CASSLGRTSGTNTGELFF. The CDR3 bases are TGTGCCAGCAGTTTAGGTAGGACTAGCGGGACGAACACCGGGGAGCTGTTTTTT.

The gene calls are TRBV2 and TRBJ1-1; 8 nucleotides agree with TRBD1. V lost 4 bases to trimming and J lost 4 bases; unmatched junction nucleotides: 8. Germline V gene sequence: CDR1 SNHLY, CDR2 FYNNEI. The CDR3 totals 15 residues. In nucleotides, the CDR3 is TGTGCCAGCAGTGGAATATGGACAGGGTCCACTGAAGCTTTCTTT. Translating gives CASSGIWTGSTEAFF.

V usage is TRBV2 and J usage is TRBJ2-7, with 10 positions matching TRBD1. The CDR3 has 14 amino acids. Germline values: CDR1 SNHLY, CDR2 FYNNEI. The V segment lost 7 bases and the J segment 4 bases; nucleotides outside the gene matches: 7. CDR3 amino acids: CASKTTGGSYEQYF. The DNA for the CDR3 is TGTGCCAGCAAAACGACAGGGGGCTCGTACGAGCAGTACTTC. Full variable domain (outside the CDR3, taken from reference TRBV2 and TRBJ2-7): EPEVTQTPSHQVTQMGQEVILRCVPISNHLYFYWYRQILGQKVEFLVSFYNNEISEKSEIFDDQFSVERPDGSNFTLKIRSTKLEDSAMYFCASKTTGGSYEQYFGPGTRLTVT.